The next 3 T cell receptor beta chains were all read from a single sample in a study of cytomegalovirus exposure and HLA in healthy donors. PCR was performed using 60 Vbeta and 13 Jbeta primers. Here immunoSEQ multiplex PCR was the method, and the copy in TCRdb shows in-frame clones only, minus some. Of about 130,000 clones in the sample, about three quarters were seen once. Sequenced sample: PBMCs. All receptors derive from a human donor in good health.

This clone was observed a single time. The CDR3 DNA is TGTGCCAGCAGCCCTCCCTACGAGCAGTACTTC. Its translation: CASSPPYEQYF. The chain has TRBV21-1 and TRBJ2-5; TRBD2, the D gene given by the table, was not confirmed from the DNA. The last part of the DNA fits TRBJ2-7 better; the J call may be wrong. TRBV21-1 is deemed a pseudogene. The CDR3 is 11 amino acids.

This chain links TRBV19 with TRBJ2-1, with 10 nucleotides matching TRBD1. V shed 2 bases, J shed 7 bases, and the junction held 8 bases outside the gene matches. The germline CDR1 and CDR2 sequences are LNHDA and SQIVND (reference sequence). CDR3 size: 16 residues. The CDR3 reads CASSINGQGVRNEQFF. The CDR3 DNA sequence: TGTGCCAGTAGTATAAATGGACAGGGGGTGAGGAATGAGCAGTTCTTC. The full variable domain, its missing parts supplied by reference TRBV19 and TRBJ2-1, is DGGITQSPKYLFRKEGQNVTLSCEQNLNHDAMYWYRQDPGQGLRLIYYSQIVNDFQKGDIAEGYSVSREKKESFPLTVTSAQKNPTAFYLCASSINGQGVRNEQFFGPGTRLTVL.

The rearrangement uses TRBV14 and TRBJ1-1; D is unresolved. The V gene's germline CDR1 is SGHDN and CDR2 FVKESK. V dropped 5 bases and J dropped 1 base, with 11 bases sitting between them. This CDR3 has 14 residues. The CDR3 here is CASSSLSKNTEAFF. The DNA for the CDR3 is TGTGCCAGCAGCTCTCTCTCTAAGAACACTGAAGCTTTCTTT.